Presented here are 9 T cell receptor beta chains from one specimen sequenced in a study of shared clonotypes between healthy human individuals. Produced via immunoSEQ multiplex PCR; TCRdb's table is partial and in-frame only. Of about 1.1 million clones in the sample, 78% were seen once. What was sequenced was memory CD4+ T cells from PBMCs. The subset here: CD45RA-negative fraction. These receptors all stem from a man aged 18 to 35 in good health. Some clones in this sample may be carry-over from other donors' samples.

Only a few counts were recorded for this clone. The J gene is TRBJ2-3, the V gene TRBV18, with 10 bases fitting TRBD2. Germline CDR1 is KGHSH and CDR2 is LQKENI. The CDR3 is made up of 16 amino acids. The J segment lost 2 bases and the V segment lost 6 bases, leaving 8 bases of the junction unmatched. The CDR3 bases are TGTGCCAGCTCCCCATCTCTAGCGGGAGCCACAGATACGCAGTATTTT. Translated: CASSPSLAGATDTQYF.

The gene calls are TRBV5-6 and TRBJ2-1, with D possibly being TRBD1 or TRBD2 (5 bases each). CDR1 and CDR2 (germline): SGHDT, YYEEEE. V lost 1 base and J lost 2, with 13 bases in between. There are 16 residues in the CDR3. This CDR3 is CASSLSTGRTYNEQFF. CDR3 coding DNA: TGTGCCAGCAGCTTGAGTACGGGACGCACCTACAATGAGCAGTTCTTC.

The rearrangement uses TRBV4-2 and TRBJ2-4, with a tentative D call TRBD1 (6 bases). Germline lookup yields CDR1 LGHNA and CDR2 YNFKEQ. CDR3 length equals 19 residues. Between the trimmed V and J ends, which lost 1 base and 0 bases, there was a span of 19 bases. Written as DNA, the CDR3 is TGTGCCAGCAGCCAAGTGAGTGGTTCGGACAGTCTAGCCAAAAACATTCAGTACTTC. Its protein product is CASSQVSGSDSLAKNIQYF.

The chain couples TRBV11-2 to TRBJ2-1; D remains unclear. Germline assignment: CDR1 SGHAT and CDR2 FQNNGV. The V end was cut by 2 bases, the J end by 8 bases, with 7 bases between. The CDR3 spans 12 residues. In DNA form, the CDR3 reads TGTGCCAGCAGCTTAACCCGGGATGAGCAGTTCTTC. This encodes CASSLTRDEQFF.

The rearrangement links TRBV18 to TRBJ1-2; TRBD1 might be the D (6 bases). In germline, CDR1 is KGHSH, CDR2 LQKENI. V was pared by 3 bases and J by 3 bases, with 14 bases between. This CDR3 spans 15 amino acids. CDR3 sequence (DNA): TGTGCCAGCTCACCCGGGAACAGGGAACACTATGGCTACACCTTC. Amino acid sequence: CASSPGNREHYGYTF.

This clone was seen more than once but under ten times. The rearrangement joins TRBV4-1 to TRBJ2-1; possible D gene TRBD2, 6 bases. The CDR3 extends over 13 amino acids. Germline values: CDR1 MGHRA, CDR2 YSYEKL. V gave up 2 bases and J gave up 8 bases, with 10 bases separating them. The CDR3 region is CASSQRAGHEQFF. The CDR3, as DNA: TGCGCCAGCAGCCAAAGGGCGGGACATGAGCAGTTCTTC.

The chain couples TRBV2 to TRBJ2-2; D is ambiguous. The CDR3 length is 11 residues. Germline CDR1 reads SNHLY; CDR2 reads FYNNEI. Trimming removed 3 bases from V and 6 bases from J, with 2 bases in between. CDR3 sequence reads: CASSEAGELFF. In nucleotides, the CDR3 is TGTGCCAGCAGTGAGGCCGGGGAGCTGTTTTTT.

V and J are TRBV6-5 and TRBJ2-5; 10 positions match TRBD2. CDR3 length: 14 residues. Trimming took 7 bases from V and 4 from J; bases not matched to a gene: 6. The germline V gene encodes CDR1 MNHEY and CDR2 SVGAGI. This chain's CDR3 is CASKSGRAGETQYF. CDR3 nucleotide sequence: TGTGCCAGCAAAAGCGGGAGGGCCGGAGAGACCCAGTACTTC.

The genes are TRBV28 and TRBJ1-1; D not resolved. The CDR3 totals 12 residues. The V end lost 7 bases, the J end lost 7 bases, and 13 bases lay between the germline ends. CDR1 and CDR2 from the germline V gene are MDHEN and SYDVKM. CDR3 in DNA: TGTGCCAGCACCCCCCGTGGGCGTGAAGCTTTCTTT. Its translation: CASTPRGREAFF.